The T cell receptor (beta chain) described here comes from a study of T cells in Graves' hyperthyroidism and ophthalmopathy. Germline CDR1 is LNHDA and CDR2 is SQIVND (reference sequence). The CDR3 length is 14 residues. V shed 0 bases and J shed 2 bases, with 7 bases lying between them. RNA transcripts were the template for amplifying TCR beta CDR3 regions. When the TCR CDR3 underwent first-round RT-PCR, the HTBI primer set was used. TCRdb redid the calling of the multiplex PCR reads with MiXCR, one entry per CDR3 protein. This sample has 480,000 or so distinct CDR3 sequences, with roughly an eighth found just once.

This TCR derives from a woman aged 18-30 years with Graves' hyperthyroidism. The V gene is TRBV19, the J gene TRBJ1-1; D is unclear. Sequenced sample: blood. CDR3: CASSIEGRNTEAFF. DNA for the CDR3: TGTGCCAGTAGTATAGAGGGGAGAAACACTGAAGCTTTCTTT.